This is a list of T cell receptor beta chains from one sample in a study of tumor-infiltrating lymphocytes in localized non-small cell lung cancer. Clones were sequenced by immunoSEQ multiplex PCR, and TCRdb holds only the in-frame ones, with some missing. There are around 13,000 clones in the sample; more than 65% occur only once, and roughly 9.1% lies in the top ten. Sequencing was performed on lung tumor tissue. All receptors derive from a human donor with non-small cell lung cancer. Each CDR3 is given with its conserved first and last residue. The D gene is left open where the match is weak. Rows may omit the clone size; those that give it use once, few, many or a size class.

size: medium-sized; D: -; V: TRBV5-1; J: TRBJ2-3; CDR3: CASRGEDTQYF; DNA: TGCGCCAGCCGAGGGGAGGATACGCAGTATTTT
size: few; D: -; V: TRBV25-1; J: TRBJ2-7; CDR3: CASSESWGTVGLEQYF; DNA: TGTGCCAGCAGTGAATCGTGGGGGACCGTTGGACTCGAGCAGTACTTC
size: -; D: TRBD1; V: TRBV7-2; J: TRBJ2-7; CDR3: CASSLQRDRVSSYEQYF; DNA: TGTGCCAGCAGCTTACAGAGGGACAGGGTTAGCTCCTACGAGCAGTACTTC
size: medium-sized; D: -; V: TRBV18; J: TRBJ2-2; CDR3: CASSPPVTGELFF; DNA: TGTGCCAGCTCACCACCCGTCACCGGGGAGCTGTTTTTT
size: -; D: -; V: TRBV15; J: TRBJ1-5; CDR3: CATSASGSNQPQHF; DNA: TGTGCCACCAGCGCCTCGGGCAGCAATCAGCCCCAGCATTTT
size: -; D: -; V: TRBV11-2; J: TRBJ2-5; CDR3: CASSLYRQETQYF; DNA: TGTGCCAGCAGCTTATACCGGCAAGAGACCCAGTACTTC
size: -; D: -; V: TRBV7-2; J: TRBJ1-1; CDR3: CASSLALIVTEAFF; DNA: TGTGCCAGCAGCTTAGCGCTAATTGTAACTGAAGCTTTCTTT
size: -; D: -; V: TRBV7-2; J: TRBJ2-7; CDR3: CASSLVPQYEQYF; DNA: TGTGCCAGCAGCTTAGTACCGCAATACGAGCAGTACTTC
size: -; D: -; V: TRBV7-2; J: TRBJ1-2; CDR3: CASSSGEGYGYTF; DNA: TGTGCCAGCAGCTCAGGAGAAGGTTATGGCTACACCTTC
size: few; D: TRBD1; V: TRBV6-1; J: TRBJ2-5; CDR3: CASSVITGVAETQYF; DNA: TGTGCCAGCAGTGTAATAACAGGGGTGGCAGAGACCCAGTACTTC
size: few; D: -; V: TRBV29-1; J: TRBJ2-1; CDR3: CSAPGTKGDEQFF; DNA: TGCAGCGCTCCCGGGACCAAAGGCGATGAGCAGTTCTTC
size: -; D: -; V: TRBV6-1; J: TRBJ2-7; CDR3: CASSVVRYEQYF; DNA: TGTGCCAGCAGTGTTGTCAGGTACGAGCAGTACTTC
size: -; D: -; V: TRBV10-2; J: TRBJ1-1; CDR3: CASFRFFGDTEAFF; DNA: TGCGCCAGCTTCCGGTTCTTCGGGGACACTGAAGCTTTCTTT
size: -; D: -; V: TRBV6-5; J: TRBJ2-7; CDR3: CASSSYYEQYF; DNA: TGTGCCAGCAGCTCTTATTACGAGCAGTACTTC
size: -; D: TRBD2; V: TRBV4-1; J: TRBJ2-2; CDR3: CASSQGGLAGVGTGELFF; DNA: TGCGCCAGCAGCCAAGGGGGACTAGCGGGAGTAGGAACCGGGGAGCTGTTTTTT
size: -; D: -; V: TRBV2; J: TRBJ1-2; CDR3: CASSEGYGYTF; DNA: TGTGCCAGCAGTGAAGGGTATGGCTACACCTTC
size: -; D: TRBD1; V: TRBV18; J: TRBJ2-1; CDR3: CASSDRDSYNEQFF; DNA: TGTGCCAGCTCAGACAGGGACAGCTACAATGAGCAGTTCTTC
size: -; D: TRBD1; V: TRBV19; J: TRBJ2-7; CDR3: CASSWKTGGVEQYF; DNA: TGTGCCAGTAGTTGGAAGACAGGGGGAGTCGAGCAGTACTTC
size: -; D: TRBD1; V: TRBV6-1; J: TRBJ1-1; CDR3: CASSSGQGANTEAFF; DNA: TGTGCCAGCAGTTCCGGACAGGGGGCGAACACTGAAGCTTTCTTT
size: -; D: TRBD1; V: TRBV9; J: TRBJ1-2; CDR3: CASSVSGTAYGYTF; DNA: TGTGCCAGCAGCGTGTCCGGGACAGCCTATGGCTACACCTTC
size: medium-sized; D: -; V: TRBV7-9; J: TRBJ2-1; CDR3: CASSLAAGEQFF; DNA: TGTGCCAGCAGCTTGGCGGCAGGGGAGCAGTTCTTC
size: once; D: -; V: TRBV11-3; J: TRBJ1-1; CDR3: CASSQVPGTEAFF; DNA: TGTGCCAGCAGCCAGGTCCCGGGCACTGAAGCTTTCTTT
size: -; D: -; V: TRBV27; J: TRBJ1-1; CDR3: CASSFLGMNTEAFF; DNA: TGTGCCAGCAGCTTTCTAGGGATGAACACTGAAGCTTTCTTT
size: -; D: TRBD1; V: TRBV12-5; J: TRBJ2-5; CDR3: CASAPTGTGLETQYF; DNA: TGTGCTAGTGCCCCGACCGGGACAGGGCTAGAGACCCAGTACTTC
size: -; D: -; V: TRBV4-3; J: TRBJ2-7; CDR3: CASSQDQGPYEQYF; DNA: TGCGCCAGCAGCCAAGATCAGGGGCCCTACGAGCAGTACTTC
size: -; D: -; V: TRBV30; J: TRBJ2-7; CDR3: CAWSVRGSSSYEQYF; DNA: TGTGCCTGGAGTGTAAGGGGTTCGAGCTCCTACGAGCAGTACTTC
size: -; D: TRBD2; V: TRBV19; J: TRBJ2-4; CDR3: CASSPREGEAKNIQYF; DNA: TGTGCCAGTAGTCCTCGGGAGGGGGAGGCCAAAAACATTCAGTACTTC
size: -; D: TRBD2; V: TRBV5-6; J: TRBJ2-7; CDR3: CASSFLGLAGGRSYEQYF; DNA: TGTGCCAGCAGCTTCCTGGGACTAGCGGGAGGGCGCAGCTACGAGCAGTACTTC
size: few; D: -; V: TRBV29-1; J: TRBJ1-4; CDR3: CSAPAGEKLFF; DNA: TGCAGCGCCCCAGCCGGTGAAAAACTGTTTTTT